The clone carrying this TCR beta chain has only one observation. Antigen unknown. This entry belongs to a study of T cell responses to AZD1222 COVID-19 vaccine. General study points: Repertoires were sampled only after the peak T cell response.

CDR1 and CDR2 (germline): SNHLY, FYNNEI. CDR3 length equals 12 residues. V lost 6 bases and J 11 bases, leaving 13 bases between the germline ends. The data were produced by immunoSEQ multiplex PCR, yet TCRdb's version contains in-frame clones alone and is incomplete. The sample has roughly 97,000 clones; approximately 93% are singletons. The source of this sequence is an adult in good health. The source material was peripheral blood, sampled on day 0 of AZD1222 vaccination. The genes are TRBV2 and TRBJ1-4; D gene uncertain. CDR3 DNA sequence: TGTGCCAGCAGCGCCACGGAGGTTAAACTGTTTTTT. Translated, it gives CASSATEVKLFF.